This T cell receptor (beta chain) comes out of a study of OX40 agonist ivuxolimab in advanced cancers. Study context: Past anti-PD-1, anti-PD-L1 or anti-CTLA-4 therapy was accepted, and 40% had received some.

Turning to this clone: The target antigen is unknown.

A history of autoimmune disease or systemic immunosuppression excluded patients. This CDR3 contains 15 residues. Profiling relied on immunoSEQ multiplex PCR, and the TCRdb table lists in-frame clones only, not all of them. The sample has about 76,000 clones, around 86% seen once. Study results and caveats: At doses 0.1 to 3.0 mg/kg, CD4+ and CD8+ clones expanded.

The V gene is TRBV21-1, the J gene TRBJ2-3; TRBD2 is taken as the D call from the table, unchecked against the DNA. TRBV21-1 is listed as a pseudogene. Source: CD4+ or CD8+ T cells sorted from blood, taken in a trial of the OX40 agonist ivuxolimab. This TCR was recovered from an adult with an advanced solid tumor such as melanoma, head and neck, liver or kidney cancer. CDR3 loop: CASSKVPCSTDTQYF. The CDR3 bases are TGTGCCAGCAGCAAAGTCCCGTGTAGCACAGATACGCAGTATTTT.